Each of the 8 T cell receptor beta chains below was sequenced from the same sample in a study of beta chain features in type 1 diabetes. General observations from the study: All four CD4+ subsets from Type 1 diabetes patients carried moderately but significantly shorter TCRB CDR3s.

Their cognate antigens are unknown. cDNA synthesis used the whole RNA isolate, giving expressed TCRB sequences. Clones were read by immunoSEQ multiplex PCR, and TCRdb kept only the in-frame ones, dropping some. The sample has 280,000 or so clones, 15% seen once; the top ten hold 0.015% to 0.019%. Specimen: naive CD4+ T cells from blood. The receptors were gathered from a man aged 18 to 29 with type 1 diabetes.

The chain has TRBV5-1 and TRBJ1-3; 7 positions match TRBD1. Germline V lookup: CDR1 SGHRS, CDR2 YFSETQ. CDR3 length: 16 amino acids. Unmatched junction bases numbered 7, after V lost 4 bases and J lost 0 bases. The CDR3 is CASSATGTLSGNTIYF. The CDR3 DNA reads TGCGCCAGCAGCGCGACAGGGACCCTCTCTGGAAACACCATATATTTT.

V gene TRBV18 combines with J gene TRBJ2-3; TRBD1 might be the D (5 bases). This CDR3 region has 13 residues. Germline V gives CDR1 KGHSH, CDR2 LQKENI. Trimming left V 6 bases short and J 10 bases short, with 17 bases between. This CDR3 reads CASSSRQGRAQYF. CDR3 sequence (DNA): TGTGCCAGCTCTTCGCGTCAGGGCAGAGCGCAGTATTTT.

The V call is TRBV5-1, the J call TRBJ2-5, with D possibly TRBD1 on 7 matching bases. CDR3 size: 15 residues. The V and J ends lost 4 bases and 5 bases respectively, with 18 bases between them. Germline V gene sequence: CDR1 SGHRS, CDR2 YFSETQ. CDR3 in amino acids: CASSGGTVRTETQYF. Written as DNA, the CDR3 is TGCGCCAGCAGCGGCGGGACAGTCCGGACGGAGACCCAGTACTTC.

This clone was recorded a few times. The rearrangement joins TRBV5-4 to TRBJ1-3, with 7 bases fitting TRBD1. The CDR3 length is 14 residues. V shed 3 bases, J shed 4 bases, and the junction held 4 bases outside the gene matches. The germline V gene encodes CDR1 SGHNT and CDR2 YYREEE (reference sequence). DNA for the CDR3: TGTGCCAGCAGCTCCCCGGGACAGGGAAACACCATATATTTT. This gives the protein CASSSPGQGNTIYF.

This clone came up a few times. The chain combines TRBV28 with TRBJ2-2; D call uncertain. Trimming shortened V by 4 bases and J by 5 bases, and 5 bases separated the two germline ends. This CDR3 spans 12 amino acids. Germline lookup yields CDR1 MDHEN and CDR2 SYDVKM. The CDR3 DNA reads as TGTGCCAGCAGTTCCTCGACCGGGGAGCTGTTTTTT. Amino acids: CASSSSTGELFF.

V usage is TRBV4-1 and J usage is TRBJ2-5; no reliable D call. Germline-derived CDR1 and CDR2 are MGHRA and YSYEKL. V shed 1 base and J shed 0 bases, with 9 bases lying between them. This CDR3 comprises 15 residues. The CDR3 DNA follows: TGCGCCAGCAGCCAAGTCCACACAGACCAAGAGACCCAGTACTTC. Translation gives CASSQVHTDQETQYF.

This clone was detected a few times. The chain carries TRBV20-1 and TRBJ2-7; TRBD1 aligns across 7 bases. Germline CDR1 is DFQATT and CDR2 is SNEGSKA (reference sequence). This CDR3 has 11 residues. The CDR3 bases are TGCAGGGAACAGGGGTTCTACGAGCAGTACTTC. Protein: CREQGFYEQYF.

This clone turned up a few times. This chain joins TRBV19 and TRBJ2-1; D unclear. The CDR3 contains 14 residues. Germline CDR1 and CDR2: LNHDA and SQIVND (reference sequence). Trimming cost V 5 bases and J 9 bases, with 17 bases left between them. DNA for the CDR3: TGTGCCAGTAGTCCCCTAGTACGTAGTGGTGAGCAGTTCTTC. It specifies CASSPLVRSGEQFF.